These 4 T cell receptor beta chains share one sample of origin, sequenced in a study of T cell repertoires in cytomegalovirus infection. From the reads, TCRdb called clonotypes with MiXCR, one entry per CDR3 protein. The sample consists of approximately 190,000 distinct CDR3 sequences, 8% to 10% of them appearing once. Sequencing was performed on PBMCs. These receptors were collected from a human donor in good health (CMV status not recorded). Some clones in this sample may be carry-over from other donors' samples.

This chain uses TRBV2 with TRBJ2-7; 8 nucleotides line up with TRBD1. This CDR3 region has 14 residues. V shed 2 bases, J shed 6 bases, and the junction held 6 bases outside the gene matches. Per germline, CDR1 SNHLY and CDR2 FYNNEI. CDR3 residues: CASSERTGYSEQYF. DNA for the CDR3: TGTGCCAGCAGTGAAAGGACAGGGTACTCCGAGCAGTACTTC.

This clonotype was seen more than once but under ten times. The chain joins TRBV6-1 to TRBJ2-6; TRBD1 matches 7 bases. Trimming at V came to 6 bases and at J to 2 bases, leaving 10 bases not matched to a gene. The CDR3 is 17 residues long. Looked up from germline, CDR1 is MNHNS and CDR2 is SASEGT. The DNA for the CDR3 is TGTGCCAGCAGCCGAAAAGCCACAGGGGCTGGGGCCAACGTCCTGACTTTC. It is translated as CASSRKATGAGANVLTF.

This clonotype was detected ten times or more. The V call is TRBV20-1, the J call TRBJ2-4; D is perhaps TRBD2 (6 bases). The germline gives CDR1 DFQATT, CDR2 SNEGSKA (reference sequence). There are 16 residues in the CDR3. Between the trimmed V and J ends, which lost 6 bases and 2 bases, there was a span of 20 bases. Here the CDR3 reads CSANLARGSSKNIQYF. The CDR3 DNA sequence: TGCAGTGCAAACTTAGCCCGGGGGAGTTCCAAAAACATTCAGTACTTC.

This clonotype occurred a few times. The rearrangement uses TRBV20-1 and TRBJ1-2; perhaps TRBD1 as D (6 bases). The ends were cut back, 6 bases at V and 8 bases at J, with 19 bases in the middle. The V gene's germline CDR1 is DFQATT and CDR2 SNEGSKA (reference sequence). The length of the CDR3 is 13 residues. The CDR3 protein is CSASPGVEGGYTF. The CDR3 nucleotides read TGCAGTGCCTCACCAGGGGTTGAAGGGGGCTACACCTTC.